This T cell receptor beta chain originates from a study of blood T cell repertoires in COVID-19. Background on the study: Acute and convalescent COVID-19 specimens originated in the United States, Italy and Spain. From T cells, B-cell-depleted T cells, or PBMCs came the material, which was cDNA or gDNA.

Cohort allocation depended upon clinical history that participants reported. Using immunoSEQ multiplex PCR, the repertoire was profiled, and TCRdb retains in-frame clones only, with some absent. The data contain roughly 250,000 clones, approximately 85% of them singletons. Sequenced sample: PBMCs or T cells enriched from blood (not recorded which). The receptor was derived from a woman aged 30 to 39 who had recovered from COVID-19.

The CDR3 DNA reads as TGTGCCAGCACCAAGACAGAGACGAGGCCCTACGAGCAGTACTTC. Its protein product is CASTKTETRPYEQYF. The V call is TRBV7-6, the J call TRBJ2-7; TRBD1 might be the D (5 bases). Germline V gives CDR1 SGHVS, CDR2 FNYEAQ. The CDR3 covers 15 residues. V lost 7 bases and J 2 bases, leaving 18 bases between the germline ends.